The 11 T cell receptor beta chains reported below all come from one sample, sequenced in a study of CD8+ T cells in alopecia areata. RNA was isolated and reverse transcribed to cDNA, the sequencing template. This table comes from immunoSEQ multiplex PCR, and its TCRdb copy is limited to in-frame clones, with some not included. The sample contains about 120,000 clones, 50% to 55% of which appear only once. The treatment is: oral pan-JAK inhibitor, 5-10 mg twice daily. The sequences come from CD4+ T cells sorted from blood, collected at week 4, from a patient treated with tofacitinib. The source of these receptors is a human donor with alopecia areata.

The chain uses TRBV29-1 and TRBJ1-3, with a tentative D call TRBD1 (6 bases). This CDR3 is 15 amino acids long. V was trimmed by 5 bases and J by 3 bases, leaving 17 bases between them. Per the germline V gene, CDR1 is SQVTM and CDR2 is ANQGSEA. The CDR3, as DNA: TGCAGCGTTAAATATGGGGGGCGCTTTGGAAACACCATATATTTT. It specifies CSVKYGGRFGNTIYF.

This clone is a singleton in its sample. The chain uses TRBV4-1 and TRBJ1-2; D not certain. The V and J ends lost 0 bases and 5 bases respectively, with 13 bases between them. The CDR3 totals 15 residues. Germline values: CDR1 MGHRA, CDR2 YSYEKL. The CDR3 DNA sequence: TGCGCCAGCAGCCAAGAAGTGGAATCCTTTTATGGCTACACCTTC. This gives the protein CASSQEVESFYGYTF.

CDR3 amino acids: CASSGDYRGEQYF. The CDR3, as DNA: TGTGCCAGCAGCGGGGACTACAGGGGTGAGCAGTACTTC. The rearrangement joins TRBV5-6 to TRBJ2-7; D is possibly TRBD1 or TRBD2 (7 bases each). The CDR3 covers 13 residues. Trimming removed 4 bases at V and 7 bases at J, with 15 bases between. CDR1 is SGHDT and CDR2 is YYEEEE in the germline V gene.

The rearrangement links TRBV30 to TRBJ1-5, with 8 positions matching TRBD1. The germline gives CDR1 GTSNPN, CDR2 SVGIG (reference sequence). The J segment lost 5 bases and the V segment lost 5 bases, leaving 5 bases of the junction unmatched. The CDR3 is 13 residues long. CDR3 residues: CAWAIQGDQPQHF. CDR3 DNA sequence: TGTGCCTGGGCGATACAGGGGGATCAGCCCCAGCATTTT.

This chain uses TRBV29-1 with TRBJ1-4; 10 bases fit TRBD1. The ends lost 6 bases at V and 7 bases at J; junction bases unmatched: 8. The CDR3 loop spans 14 amino acids. Germline V CDR1 and CDR2: SQVTM, ANQGSEA. The DNA for the CDR3 is TGCAGCGTCGCTAGACAGGGGGCGAGTGAAAAACTGTTTTTT. Its translation: CSVARQGASEKLFF.

This chain uses TRBV23-1 with TRBJ2-1; 7 positions agree with TRBD1. TRBV23-1 belongs to the ORF category, with a function that is uncertain. The CDR3 is made up of 13 amino acids. The trim removed 4 bases at V and 8 bases at J, leaving 5 bases unmatched. CDR3 sequence reads: CASSPPTGYEQFF. CDR3 DNA sequence: TGCGCCAGCAGTCCCCCGACAGGGTATGAGCAGTTCTTC.

This clone was seen a single time. This sample also contains other DNA sequences that code for the same CDR3. V usage is TRBV4-2 and J usage is TRBJ1-2; TRBD1 aligns across 7 bases. Trimming at V came to 1 base and at J to 8 bases, leaving 10 bases not matched to a gene. The V gene's germline CDR1 is LGHNA and CDR2 YNFKEQ. CDR3 length: 15 amino acids. The CDR3, as DNA: TGTGCCAGCAGCCAAGGGCCTGAGGGGGCGGTAGGCTACACCTTC. Protein sequence: CASSQGPEGAVGYTF.

The rearrangement joins TRBV30 to TRBJ1-5; weak D call: TRBD1 (5 bases). Germline-derived CDR1 and CDR2 are GTSNPN and SVGIG (reference sequence). V was shortened by 0 bases and J by 6 bases, with 15 bases between the two germline ends. The CDR3 covers 15 residues. The CDR3 bases are TGTGCCTGGAGTGTAGGTGGGGCGGTTGTTCAGCCCCAGCATTTT. Protein product: CAWSVGGAVVQPQHF.

The rearrangement uses TRBV27 and TRBJ1-5; D gene uncertain. This CDR3 is built from 15 residues. V lost 6 bases and J lost 3, with 15 bases in between. Germline CDR1 is MNHEY and CDR2 is SMNVEV (reference sequence). The chain's CDR3 is CASRFGGSDNQPQHF. The CDR3, as DNA: TGTGCCAGCAGATTTGGAGGCAGCGACAATCAGCCCCAGCATTTT.

This clone turned up a few times. The V call is TRBV4-2, the J call TRBJ2-7; D is ambiguous. In germline, CDR1 is LGHNA, CDR2 YNFKEQ. V lost 1 base and J lost 2, with 12 bases in between. This CDR3 has 15 amino acids. CDR3 loop: CASSQAGTTTYEQYF. The CDR3 nucleotides read TGTGCCAGCAGCCAAGCGGGTACGACGACCTACGAGCAGTACTTC.

This chain connects TRBV5-6 to TRBJ1-1; the D gene is possibly TRBD1 (5 bases). The germline V gene encodes CDR1 SGHDT and CDR2 YYEEEE. This CDR3 contains 13 residues. Trimming took off 4 bases at V and 1 base at J, with 8 bases between the two ends. The CDR3 spells CASSPGGNTEAFF. Written as DNA, the CDR3 is TGTGCCAGCAGCCCGGGGGGGAACACTGAAGCTTTCTTT.